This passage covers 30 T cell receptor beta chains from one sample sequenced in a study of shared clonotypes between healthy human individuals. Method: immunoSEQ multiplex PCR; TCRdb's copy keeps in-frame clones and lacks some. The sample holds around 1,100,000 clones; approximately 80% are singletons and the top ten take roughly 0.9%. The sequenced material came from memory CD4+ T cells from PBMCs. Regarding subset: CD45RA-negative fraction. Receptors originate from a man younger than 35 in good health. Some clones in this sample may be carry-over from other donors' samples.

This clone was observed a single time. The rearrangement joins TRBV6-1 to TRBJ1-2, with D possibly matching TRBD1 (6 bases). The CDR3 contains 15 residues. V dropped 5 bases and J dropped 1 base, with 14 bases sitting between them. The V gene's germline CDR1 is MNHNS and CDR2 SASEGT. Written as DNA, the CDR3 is TGTGCCAGCAGTTGGCAGGGGTCCCTTAACTATGGCTACACCTTC. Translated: CASSWQGSLNYGYTF.

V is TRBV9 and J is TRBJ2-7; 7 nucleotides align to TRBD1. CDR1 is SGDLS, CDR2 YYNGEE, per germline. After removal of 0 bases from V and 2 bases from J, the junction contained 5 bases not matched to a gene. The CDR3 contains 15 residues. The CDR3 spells CASSVVPGTAYEQYF. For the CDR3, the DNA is TGTGCCAGCAGCGTAGTTCCGGGGACAGCCTACGAGCAGTACTTC.

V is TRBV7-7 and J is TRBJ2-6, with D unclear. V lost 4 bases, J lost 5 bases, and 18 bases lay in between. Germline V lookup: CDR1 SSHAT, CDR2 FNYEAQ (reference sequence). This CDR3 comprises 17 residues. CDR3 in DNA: TGTGCCAGCAGCTCGCAAACGCCACAAAGTCGGGCCAACGTCCTGACTTTC. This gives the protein CASSSQTPQSRANVLTF.

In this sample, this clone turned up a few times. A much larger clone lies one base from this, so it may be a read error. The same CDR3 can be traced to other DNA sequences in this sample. The CDR3 sequence: CASSLAPNQPQHF. CDR3 nucleotides: TGCGCCAGCAGCTTGGCCCCAAATCAGCCCCAGCATTTT. V is TRBV5-1 and J is TRBJ1-5; D remains unclear. This CDR3 spans 13 amino acids. Trimming pared 0 bases from V and 4 bases from J, leaving 5 bases between. Germline V CDR1 and CDR2: SGHRS, YFSETQ. The full variable domain, in which reference TRBV5-1 and TRBJ1-5 provide the parts outside the CDR3, is KAGVTQTPRYLIKTRGQQVTLSCSPISGHRSVSWYQQTPGQGLQFLFEYFSETQRNKGNFPGRFSGRQFSNSRSEMNVSTLELGDSALYLCASSLAPNQPQHFGDGTRLSIL.

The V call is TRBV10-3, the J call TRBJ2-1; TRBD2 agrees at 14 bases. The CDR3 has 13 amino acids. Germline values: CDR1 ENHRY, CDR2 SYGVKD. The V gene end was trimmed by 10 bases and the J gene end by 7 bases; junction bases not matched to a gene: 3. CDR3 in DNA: TGTGCCACCGGACTAGCGGGAGGAAATGAGCAGTTCTTC. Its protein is CATGLAGGNEQFF.

CDR3 protein: CASSAGQGGKNIQYF. The CDR3 DNA follows: TGTGCCAGCAGCGCCGGACAGGGGGGCAAAAACATTCAGTACTTC. The chain carries TRBV5-6 and TRBJ2-4, with 10 bases matching TRBD1. This CDR3 has 15 amino acids. The trim removed 4 bases at V and 3 bases at J, leaving 4 bases unmatched. CDR1 and CDR2 (germline): SGHDT, YYEEEE.

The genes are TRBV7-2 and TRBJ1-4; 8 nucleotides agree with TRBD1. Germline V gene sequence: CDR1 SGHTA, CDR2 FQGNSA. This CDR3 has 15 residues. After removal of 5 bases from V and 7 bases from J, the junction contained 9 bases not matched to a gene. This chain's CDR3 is CASSAAAGQGEKLFF. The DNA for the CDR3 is TGTGCCAGCAGCGCAGCTGCCGGACAGGGTGAAAAACTGTTTTTT.

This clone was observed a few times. CDR3 residues: CASSSVTGEQYF. DNA for the CDR3: TGTGCCAGCAGCTCCGTGACGGGGGAGCAGTACTTC. The V gene is TRBV6-5, the J gene TRBJ2-7; possibly TRBD2 for D (5 bases). This CDR3 region has 12 residues. Per germline, CDR1 MNHEY and CDR2 SVGAGI. The V end was cut by 6 bases, the J end by 7 bases, with 13 bases between.

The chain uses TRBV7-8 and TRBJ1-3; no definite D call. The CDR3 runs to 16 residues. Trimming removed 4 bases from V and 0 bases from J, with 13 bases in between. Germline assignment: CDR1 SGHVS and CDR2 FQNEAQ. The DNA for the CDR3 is TGTGCCAGCAGCTACACACAGATTTTCTCTGGAAACACCATATATTTT. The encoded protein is CASSYTQIFSGNTIYF.

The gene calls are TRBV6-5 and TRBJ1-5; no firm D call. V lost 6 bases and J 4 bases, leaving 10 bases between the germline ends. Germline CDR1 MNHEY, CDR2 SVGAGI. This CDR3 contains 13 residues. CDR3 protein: CASRTGGNQPQHF. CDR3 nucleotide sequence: TGTGCCAGCAGGACGGGAGGGAATCAGCCCCAGCATTTT.

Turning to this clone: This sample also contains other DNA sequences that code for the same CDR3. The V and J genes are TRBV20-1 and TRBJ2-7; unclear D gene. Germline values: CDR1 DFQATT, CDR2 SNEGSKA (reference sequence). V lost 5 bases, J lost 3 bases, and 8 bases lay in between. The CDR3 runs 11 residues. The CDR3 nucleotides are TGCAGTGCTGGACCAAACTACGAGCAGTACTTC. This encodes CSAGPNYEQYF.

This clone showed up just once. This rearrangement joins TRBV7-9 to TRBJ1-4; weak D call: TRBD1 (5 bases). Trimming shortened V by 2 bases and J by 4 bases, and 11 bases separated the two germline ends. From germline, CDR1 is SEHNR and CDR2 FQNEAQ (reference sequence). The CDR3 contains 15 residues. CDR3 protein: CASSLSSGFNEKLFF. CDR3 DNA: TGTGCCAGCAGCTTATCTTCAGGGTTTAATGAAAAACTGTTTTTT.

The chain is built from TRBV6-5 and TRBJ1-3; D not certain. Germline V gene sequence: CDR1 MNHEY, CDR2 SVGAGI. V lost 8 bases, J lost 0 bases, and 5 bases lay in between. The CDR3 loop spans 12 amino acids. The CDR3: CASQNSGNTIYF. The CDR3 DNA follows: TGTGCCAGCCAGAACTCTGGAAACACCATATATTTT.

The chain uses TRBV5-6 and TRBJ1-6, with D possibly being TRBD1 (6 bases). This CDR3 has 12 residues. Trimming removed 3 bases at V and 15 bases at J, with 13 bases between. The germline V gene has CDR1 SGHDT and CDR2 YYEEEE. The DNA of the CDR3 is TGTGCCAGCAGCTCTACAGGGAAACACCTCCACTTT. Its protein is CASSSTGKHLHF.

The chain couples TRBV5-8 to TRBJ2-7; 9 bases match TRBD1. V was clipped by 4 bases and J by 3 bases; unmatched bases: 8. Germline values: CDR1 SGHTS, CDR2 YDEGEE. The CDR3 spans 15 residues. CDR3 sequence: CASSPRGTGNYEQYF. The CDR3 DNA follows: TGTGCCAGCAGCCCACGGGGGACAGGGAACTACGAGCAGTACTTC.

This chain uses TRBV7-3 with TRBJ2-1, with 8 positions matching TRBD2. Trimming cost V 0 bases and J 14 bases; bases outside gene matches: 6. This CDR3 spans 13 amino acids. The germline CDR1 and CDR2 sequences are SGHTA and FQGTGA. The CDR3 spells CASSLTSGIRKFF. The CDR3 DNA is TGTGCCAGCAGCTTAACTAGCGGGATTAGGAAGTTCTTC.

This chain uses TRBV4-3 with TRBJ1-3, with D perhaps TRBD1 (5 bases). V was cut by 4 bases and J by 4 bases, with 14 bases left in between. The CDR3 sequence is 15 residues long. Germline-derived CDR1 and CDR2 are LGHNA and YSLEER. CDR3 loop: CASSLHRSRGNTIYF. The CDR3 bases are TGCGCCAGCAGCCTCCACAGGTCCAGGGGAAACACCATATATTTT.

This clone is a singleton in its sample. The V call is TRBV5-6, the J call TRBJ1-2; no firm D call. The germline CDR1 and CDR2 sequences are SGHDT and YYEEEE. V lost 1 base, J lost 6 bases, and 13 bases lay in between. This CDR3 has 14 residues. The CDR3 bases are TGTGCCAGCAGCTTGTTCACGTCTTCCCATGGCTACACCTTC. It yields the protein CASSLFTSSHGYTF.

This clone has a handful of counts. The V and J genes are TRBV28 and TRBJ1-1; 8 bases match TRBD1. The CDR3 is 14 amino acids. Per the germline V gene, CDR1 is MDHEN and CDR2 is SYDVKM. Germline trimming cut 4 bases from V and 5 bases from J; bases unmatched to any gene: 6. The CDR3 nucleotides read TGTGCCAGCAGTTCCAGGGGGCGCGAGACTGAAGCTTTCTTT. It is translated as CASSSRGRETEAFF.

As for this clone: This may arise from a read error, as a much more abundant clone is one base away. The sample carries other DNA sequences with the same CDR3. CDR3 sequence: CASSFAGETQYF. DNA for the CDR3: TGTGCCAGCAGCTTTGCCGGAGAGACCCAGTACTTC. The chain employs TRBV7-9 and TRBJ2-5, with D hard to call. Germline V gene data show CDR1 as SEHNR and CDR2 as FQNEAQ (reference sequence). The CDR3 is 12 amino acids. The V end lost 3 bases, the J end lost 4 bases, and 6 bases lay between the germline ends.

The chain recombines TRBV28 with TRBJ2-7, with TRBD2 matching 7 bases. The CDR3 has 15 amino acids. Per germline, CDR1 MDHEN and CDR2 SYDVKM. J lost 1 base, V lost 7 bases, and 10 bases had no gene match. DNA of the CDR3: TGTGCCAGCACCCTGGTACTAGCGAAGTCCTACGAGCAGTACTTC. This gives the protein CASTLVLAKSYEQYF.

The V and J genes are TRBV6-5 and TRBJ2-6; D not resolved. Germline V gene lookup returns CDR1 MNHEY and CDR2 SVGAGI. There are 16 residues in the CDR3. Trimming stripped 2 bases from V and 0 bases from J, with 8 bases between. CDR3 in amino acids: CASSYGEISGANVLTF. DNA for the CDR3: TGTGCCAGCAGTTACGGGGAAATCTCTGGGGCCAACGTCCTGACTTTC.

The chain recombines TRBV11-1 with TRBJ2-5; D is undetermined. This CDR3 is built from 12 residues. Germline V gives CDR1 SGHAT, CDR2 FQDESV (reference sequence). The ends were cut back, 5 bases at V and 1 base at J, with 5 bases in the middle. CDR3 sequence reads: CASSGPQETQYF. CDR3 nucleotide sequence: TGTGCCAGCAGCGGCCCCCAAGAGACCCAGTACTTC.

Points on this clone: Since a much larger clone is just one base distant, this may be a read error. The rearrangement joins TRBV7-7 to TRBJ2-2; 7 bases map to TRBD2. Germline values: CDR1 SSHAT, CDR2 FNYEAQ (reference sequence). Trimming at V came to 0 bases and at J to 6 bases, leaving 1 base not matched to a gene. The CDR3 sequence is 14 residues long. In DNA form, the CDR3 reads TGTGCCAGCAGCTTAGCGGGAGGGGCCGGGGAGCTGTTTTTT. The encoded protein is CASSLAGGAGELFF.

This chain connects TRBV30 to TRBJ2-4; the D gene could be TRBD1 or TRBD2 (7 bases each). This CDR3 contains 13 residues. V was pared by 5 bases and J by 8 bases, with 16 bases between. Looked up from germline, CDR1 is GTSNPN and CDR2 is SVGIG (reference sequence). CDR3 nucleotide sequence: TGTGCCTGGCGACAGGGAGGGTGGGACATTCAGTACTTC. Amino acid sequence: CAWRQGGWDIQYF. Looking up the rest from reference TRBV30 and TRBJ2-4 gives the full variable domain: SQTIHQWPATLVQPVGSPLSLECTVEGTSNPNLYWYRQAAGRGLQLLFYSVGIGQISSEVPQNLSASRPQDRQFILSSKKLLLSDSGFYLCAWRQGGWDIQYFGAGTRLSVL.

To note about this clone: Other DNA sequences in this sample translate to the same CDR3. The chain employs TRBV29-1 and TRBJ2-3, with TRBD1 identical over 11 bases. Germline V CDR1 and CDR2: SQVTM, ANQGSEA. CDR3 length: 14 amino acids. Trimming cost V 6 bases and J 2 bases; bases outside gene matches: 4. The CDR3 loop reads CSVAGQGATDTQYF. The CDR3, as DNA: TGCAGCGTCGCCGGACAGGGGGCCACAGATACGCAGTATTTT.

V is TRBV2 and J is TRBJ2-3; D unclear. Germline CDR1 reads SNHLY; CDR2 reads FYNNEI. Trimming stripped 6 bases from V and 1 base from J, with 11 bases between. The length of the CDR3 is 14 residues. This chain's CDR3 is CASRPSGRTDTQYF. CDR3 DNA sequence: TGTGCCAGCAGGCCATCAGGACGCACAGATACGCAGTATTTT.

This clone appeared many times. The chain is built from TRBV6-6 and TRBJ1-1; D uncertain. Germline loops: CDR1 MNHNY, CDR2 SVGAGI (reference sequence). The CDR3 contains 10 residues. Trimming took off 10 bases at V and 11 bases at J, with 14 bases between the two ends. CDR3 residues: CATGHQWAFF. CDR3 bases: TGTGCCACGGGCCATCAATGGGCTTTCTTT.

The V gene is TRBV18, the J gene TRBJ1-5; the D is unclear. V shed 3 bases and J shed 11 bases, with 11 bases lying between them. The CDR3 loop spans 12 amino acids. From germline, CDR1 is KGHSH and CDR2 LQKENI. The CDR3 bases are TGTGCCAGCTCACCTCCAGACGGGGCCCAGCATTTT. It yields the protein CASSPPDGAQHF.

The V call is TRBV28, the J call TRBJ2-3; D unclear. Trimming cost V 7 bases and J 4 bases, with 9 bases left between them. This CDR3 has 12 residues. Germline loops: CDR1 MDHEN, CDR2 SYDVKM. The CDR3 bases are TGTGCCAGCATGGTAGTAGCAGATACGCAGTATTTT. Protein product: CASMVVADTQYF.